The sequence of this TCR beta chain was determined in a study of lymphopenia after photon versus proton radiotherapy. Study-wide results and caveats: Better survival with proton therapy was suggested as possible, not demonstrated. Proton therapy kept repertoires fairly stable, unlike photons, which gained effector/memory cells.

In the case of this clone: Its target is not known.

Germline CDR1 MNHEY, CDR2 SMNVEV (reference sequence). The CDR3 spans 13 residues. V shed 5 bases and J shed 4 bases, with 12 bases lying between them. Here immunoSEQ multiplex PCR was the method, and the copy in TCRdb shows in-frame clones only, minus some. The sample holds 55,000 to 75,000 clones, approximately 91% seen once. V is TRBV27 and J is TRBJ2-7; the D gene could be TRBD1 or TRBD2 (6 bases each). The TCR was taken from a woman between 65 and 79 years old with pancreatic cancer. The sample consisted of peripheral blood, taken from a patient treated with photon-based radiotherapy. The CDR3 reads CASSRGGPYEQYF. CDR3 DNA sequence: TGTGCCAGCAGTCGAGGGGGGCCGTACGAGCAGTACTTC.